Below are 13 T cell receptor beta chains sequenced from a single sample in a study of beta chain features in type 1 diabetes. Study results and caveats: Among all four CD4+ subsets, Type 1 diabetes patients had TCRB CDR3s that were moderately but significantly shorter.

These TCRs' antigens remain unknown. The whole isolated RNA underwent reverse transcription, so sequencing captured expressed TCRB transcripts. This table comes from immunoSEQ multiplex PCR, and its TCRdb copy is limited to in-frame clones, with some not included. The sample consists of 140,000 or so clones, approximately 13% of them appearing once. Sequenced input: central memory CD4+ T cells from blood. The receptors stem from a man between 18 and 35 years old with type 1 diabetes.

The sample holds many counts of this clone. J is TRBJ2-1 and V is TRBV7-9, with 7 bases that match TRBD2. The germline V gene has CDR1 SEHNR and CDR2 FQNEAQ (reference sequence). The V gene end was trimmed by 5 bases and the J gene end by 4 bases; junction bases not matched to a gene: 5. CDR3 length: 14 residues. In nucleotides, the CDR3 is TGTGCCAGCAGCCCAAGCGGGGCTTACAATGAGCAGTTCTTC. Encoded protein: CASSPSGAYNEQFF.

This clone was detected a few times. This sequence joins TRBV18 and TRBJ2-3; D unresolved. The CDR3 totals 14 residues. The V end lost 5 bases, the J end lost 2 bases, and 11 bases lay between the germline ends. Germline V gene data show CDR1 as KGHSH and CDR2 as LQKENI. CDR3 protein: CASSSVRNTDTQYF. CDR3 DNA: TGTGCCAGCTCAAGTGTTAGAAACACAGATACGCAGTATTTT.

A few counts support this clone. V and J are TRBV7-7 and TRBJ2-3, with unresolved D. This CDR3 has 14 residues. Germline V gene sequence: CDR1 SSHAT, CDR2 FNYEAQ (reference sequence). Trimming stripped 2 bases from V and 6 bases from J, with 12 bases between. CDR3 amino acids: CASSLTYMGDTQYF. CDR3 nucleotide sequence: TGTGCCAGCAGCTTAACCTACATGGGGGATACGCAGTATTTT.

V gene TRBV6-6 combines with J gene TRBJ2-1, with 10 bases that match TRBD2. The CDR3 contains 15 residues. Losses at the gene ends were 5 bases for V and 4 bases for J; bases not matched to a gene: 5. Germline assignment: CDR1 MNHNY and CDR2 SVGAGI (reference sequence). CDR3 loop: CASSLGTSAYNEQFF. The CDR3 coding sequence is TGTGCCAGCAGTCTGGGGACTAGCGCATACAATGAGCAGTTCTTC.

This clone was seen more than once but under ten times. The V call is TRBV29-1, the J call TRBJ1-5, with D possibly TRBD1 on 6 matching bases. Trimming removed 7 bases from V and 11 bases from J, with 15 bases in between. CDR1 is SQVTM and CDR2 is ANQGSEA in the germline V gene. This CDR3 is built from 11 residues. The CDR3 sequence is CSAIGGAAQHF. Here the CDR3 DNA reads TGCAGCGCCATTGGGGGGGCGGCCCAGCATTTT.

The DNA of the CDR3 is TGCGCCAGCAGCCAAGCCATCATCGGACAGGGGGTAAAACTGTTTTTT. This codes for CASSQAIIGQGVKLFF. The rearrangement joins TRBV4-1 to TRBJ1-4; 10 nucleotides line up with TRBD1. CDR3 length: 16 amino acids. The V gene's germline CDR1 is MGHRA and CDR2 YSYEKL. V dropped 1 base and J dropped 10; count of bases not matched to a gene: 9.

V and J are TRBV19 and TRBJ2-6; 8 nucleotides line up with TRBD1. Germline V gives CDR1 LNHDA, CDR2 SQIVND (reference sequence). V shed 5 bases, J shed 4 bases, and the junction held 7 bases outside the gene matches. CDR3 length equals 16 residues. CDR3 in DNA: TGTGCCAGTAGTCCCCGAGACAGGGGCGGGGCCAACGTCCTGACTTTC. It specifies CASSPRDRGGANVLTF.

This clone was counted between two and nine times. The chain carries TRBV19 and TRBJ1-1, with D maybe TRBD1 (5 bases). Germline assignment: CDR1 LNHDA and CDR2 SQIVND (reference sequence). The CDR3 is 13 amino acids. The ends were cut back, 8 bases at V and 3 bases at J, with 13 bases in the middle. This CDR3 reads CASSGDRDTEAFF. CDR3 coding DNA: TGTGCCAGTTCGGGGGATAGGGACACTGAAGCTTTCTTT.

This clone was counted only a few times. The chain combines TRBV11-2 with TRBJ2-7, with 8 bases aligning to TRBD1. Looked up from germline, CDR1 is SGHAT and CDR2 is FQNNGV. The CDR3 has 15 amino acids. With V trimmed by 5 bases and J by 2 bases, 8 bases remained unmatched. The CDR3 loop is CASSLDRDGAYEQYF. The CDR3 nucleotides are TGTGCCAGCAGCCTGGACAGGGACGGGGCCTACGAGCAGTACTTC.

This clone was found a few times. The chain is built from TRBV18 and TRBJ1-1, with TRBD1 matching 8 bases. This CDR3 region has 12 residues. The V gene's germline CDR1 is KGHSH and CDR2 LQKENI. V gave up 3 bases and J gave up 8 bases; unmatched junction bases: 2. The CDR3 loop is CASSPRTGEAFF. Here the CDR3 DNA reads TGTGCCAGCTCACCCCGGACAGGGGAAGCTTTCTTT.

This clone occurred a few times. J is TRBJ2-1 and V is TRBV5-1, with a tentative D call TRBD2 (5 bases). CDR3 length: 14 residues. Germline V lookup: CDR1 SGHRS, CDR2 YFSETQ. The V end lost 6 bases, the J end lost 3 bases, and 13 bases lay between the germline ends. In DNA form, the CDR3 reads TGCGCCAGCAAGGGAGATAGAGACTACAATGAGCAGTTCTTC. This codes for CASKGDRDYNEQFF.

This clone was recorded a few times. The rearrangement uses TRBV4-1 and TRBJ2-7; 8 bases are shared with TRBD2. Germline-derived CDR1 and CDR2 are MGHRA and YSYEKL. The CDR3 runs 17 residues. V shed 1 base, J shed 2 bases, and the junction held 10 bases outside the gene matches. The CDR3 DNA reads TGCGCCAGCAGCCAAGCCTTTAAGCGGGGGACCCCCTACGAGCAGTACTTC. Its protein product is CASSQAFKRGTPYEQYF.

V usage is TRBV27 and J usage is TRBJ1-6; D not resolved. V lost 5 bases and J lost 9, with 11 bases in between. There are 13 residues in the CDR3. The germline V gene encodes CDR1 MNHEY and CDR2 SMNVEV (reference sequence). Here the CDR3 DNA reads TGTGCCAGCAGTGCCCTCTTCGGTTCACCCCTCCACTTT. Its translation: CASSALFGSPLHF.